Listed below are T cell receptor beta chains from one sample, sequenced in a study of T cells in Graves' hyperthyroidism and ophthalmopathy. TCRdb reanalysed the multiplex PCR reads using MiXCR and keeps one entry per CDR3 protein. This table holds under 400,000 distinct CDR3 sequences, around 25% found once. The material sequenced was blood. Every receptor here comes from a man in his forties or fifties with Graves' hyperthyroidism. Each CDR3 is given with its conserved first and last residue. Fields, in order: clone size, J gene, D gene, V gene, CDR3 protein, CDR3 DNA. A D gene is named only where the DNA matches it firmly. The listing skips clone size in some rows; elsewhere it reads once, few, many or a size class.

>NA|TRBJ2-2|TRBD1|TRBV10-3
CAATGGLSTGELFF
TGTGCCGCCACAGGGGGACTCTCCACCGGGGAGCTGTTTTTT
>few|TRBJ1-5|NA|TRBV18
CASSPRGATGNQPQHF
TGTGCCAGCTCACCCCGGGGGGCGACGGGCAATCAGCCCCAGCATTTT
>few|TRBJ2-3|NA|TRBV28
CASKNPDTDTQYF
TGTGCCAGCAAGAACCCGGACACAGATACGCAGTATTTT
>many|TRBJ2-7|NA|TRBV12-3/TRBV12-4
CASSGTTGHEQYF
TGTGCCAGCAGTGGCACTACAGGGCACGAGCAGTACTTC
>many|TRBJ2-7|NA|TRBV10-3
CAIKAWDSYEQYF
TGTGCCATCAAAGCCTGGGACTCCTACGAGCAGTACTTC
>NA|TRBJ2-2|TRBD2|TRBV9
CASSVATAGDQTGELFF
TGTGCCAGCAGCGTAGCTACGGCGGGAGACCAGACCGGGGAGCTGTTTTTT
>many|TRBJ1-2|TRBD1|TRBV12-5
CASGGTGVQNGYTF
TGTGCTAGTGGTGGGACAGGGGTTCAAAATGGCTACACCTTC
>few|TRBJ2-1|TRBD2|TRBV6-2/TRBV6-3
CASSRYSGSINEQFF
TGTGCCAGCAGTCGTTATAGCGGGAGCATTAATGAGCAGTTCTTC
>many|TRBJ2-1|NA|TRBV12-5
CASGLMLSSNEQFF
TGTGCTAGTGGCTTGATGCTTAGCAGCAATGAGCAGTTCTTC
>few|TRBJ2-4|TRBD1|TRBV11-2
CASSFFPGQGLGNIQYF
TGTGCCAGCAGCTTTTTCCCGGGACAGGGATTGGGAAACATTCAGTACTTC
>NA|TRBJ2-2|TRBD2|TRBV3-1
CASSLGLAVGTGELFF
TGTGCCAGCAGCCTAGGACTAGCGGTTGGCACCGGGGAGCTGTTTTTT
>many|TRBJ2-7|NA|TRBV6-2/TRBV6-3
CASSYSLRAYGYEQYF
TGTGCCAGCAGTTACTCCCTACGGGCATATGGCTACGAGCAGTACTTC
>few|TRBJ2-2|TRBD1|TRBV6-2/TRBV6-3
CASSGQGAPTGELFF
TGTGCCAGCAGTGGACAGGGGGCGCCCACCGGGGAGCTGTTTTTT
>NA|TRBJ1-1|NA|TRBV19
CASSIGTVNTEAFF
TGTGCCAGTAGTATAGGGACAGTGAACACTGAAGCTTTCTTT
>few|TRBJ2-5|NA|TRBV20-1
CSAREGPGGGQETQYF
TGCAGTGCTAGAGAGGGCCCTGGAGGTGGGCAAGAGACCCAGTACTTC
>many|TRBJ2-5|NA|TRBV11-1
CASSLGGYRQETQYF
TGTGCCAGCAGCTTAGGTGGTTACAGACAAGAGACCCAGTACTTC
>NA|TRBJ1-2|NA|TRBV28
CASSSPHGPYGYTF
TGTGCCAGCAGTTCCCCCCACGGCCCCTATGGCTACACCTTC
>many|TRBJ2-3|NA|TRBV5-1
CASSLGAGGTDTQYF
TGCGCCAGCAGCTTAGGGGCGGGCGGCACAGATACGCAGTATTTT
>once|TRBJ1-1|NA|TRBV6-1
CASAGEMNTEAFF
TGTGCCAGCGCGGGAGAGATGAACACTGAAGCTTTCTTT
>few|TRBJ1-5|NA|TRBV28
CASSLTGPSQPQHF
TGTGCCAGCAGTTTAACAGGGCCAAGTCAGCCCCAGCATTTT
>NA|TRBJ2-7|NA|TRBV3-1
CASSRGISYEQYF
TGTGCCAGCAGCCGAGGCATCTCCTACGAGCAGTACTTC
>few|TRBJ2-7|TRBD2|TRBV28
CASSLPRLAGAYEQYF
TGTGCCAGCAGTTTACCGCGACTAGCGGGAGCCTACGAGCAGTACTTC
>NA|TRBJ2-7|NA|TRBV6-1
CATGQRSYEQYF
TGTGCCACCGGACAGCGCTCCTACGAGCAGTACTTC
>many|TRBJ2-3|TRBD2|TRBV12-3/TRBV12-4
CASSPFAGGTDTQYF
TGTGCCAGCAGTCCCTTTGCGGGAGGCACAGATACGCAGTATTTT
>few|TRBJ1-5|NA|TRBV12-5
CASGTNQPQHF
TGTGCTAGTGGGACAAATCAGCCCCAGCATTTT
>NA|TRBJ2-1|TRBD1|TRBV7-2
CASSSRGRGKGNEQFF
TGTGCCAGCAGTTCTAGGGGGCGCGGTAAAGGCAATGAGCAGTTCTTC
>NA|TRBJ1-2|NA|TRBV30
CAWNLGGGVTGYTF
TGTGCCTGGAACCTTGGGGGGGGCGTAACGGGATACACCTTC
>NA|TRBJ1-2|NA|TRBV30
CAWSMGGLYTF
TGTGCCTGGAGTATGGGGGGACTTTACACCTTC
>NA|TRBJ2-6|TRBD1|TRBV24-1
CATSDQSSGTGGAPGANVLTF
TGTGCCACCAGTGACCAAAGCTCCGGAACAGGGGGCGCCCCTGGGGCCAACGTCCTGACTTTC
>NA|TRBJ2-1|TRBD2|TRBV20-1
CSAIRTSGRDEQFF
TGCAGTGCTATCCGGACTAGCGGGAGGGATGAGCAGTTCTTC
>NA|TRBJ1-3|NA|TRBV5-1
CASSEDSGNTIYF
TGCGCCAGCAGCGAGGACTCTGGAAACACCATATATTTT
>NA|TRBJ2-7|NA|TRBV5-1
CASSREQGYEQYF
TGCGCCAGCAGCAGGGAACAGGGTTACGAGCAGTACTTC
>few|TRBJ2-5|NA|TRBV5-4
CASSPKEETQYF
TGTGCCAGCAGCCCTAAAGAGGAGACCCAGTACTTC
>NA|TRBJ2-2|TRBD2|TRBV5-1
CAGSPGLQRANTGELFF
TGCGCCGGTAGCCCGGGACTACAAAGAGCGAACACCGGGGAGCTGTTTTTT